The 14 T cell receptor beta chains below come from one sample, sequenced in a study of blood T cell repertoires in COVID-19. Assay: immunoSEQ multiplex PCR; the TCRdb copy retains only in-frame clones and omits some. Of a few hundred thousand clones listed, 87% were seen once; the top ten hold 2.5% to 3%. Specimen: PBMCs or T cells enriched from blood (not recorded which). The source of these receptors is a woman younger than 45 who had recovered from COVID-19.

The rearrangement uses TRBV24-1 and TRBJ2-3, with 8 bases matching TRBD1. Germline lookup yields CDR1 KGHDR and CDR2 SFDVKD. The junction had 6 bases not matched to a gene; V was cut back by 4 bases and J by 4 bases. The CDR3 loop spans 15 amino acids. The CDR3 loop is CATSERQGAADTQYF. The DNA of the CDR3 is TGTGCCACCAGTGAGCGTCAGGGGGCTGCAGATACGCAGTATTTT.

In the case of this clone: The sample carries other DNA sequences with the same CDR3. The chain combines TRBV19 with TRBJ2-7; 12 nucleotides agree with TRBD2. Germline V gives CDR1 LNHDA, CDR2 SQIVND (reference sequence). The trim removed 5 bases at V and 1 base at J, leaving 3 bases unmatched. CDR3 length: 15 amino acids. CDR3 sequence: CASSPGLAGSYEQYF. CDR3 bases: TGTGCCAGTAGTCCCGGACTAGCGGGATCCTACGAGCAGTACTTC.

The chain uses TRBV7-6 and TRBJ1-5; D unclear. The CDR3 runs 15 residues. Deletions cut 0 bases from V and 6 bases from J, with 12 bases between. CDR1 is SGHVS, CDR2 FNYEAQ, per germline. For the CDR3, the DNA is TGTGCCAGCAGCTTAGCAAACGGTGCGGGTCAGCCCCAGCATTTT. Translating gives CASSLANGAGQPQHF. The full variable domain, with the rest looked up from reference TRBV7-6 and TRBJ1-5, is GAGVSQSPRYKVTKRGQDVALRCDPISGHVSLYWYRQALGQGPEFLTYFNYEAQQDKSGLPNDRFSAERPEGSISTLTIQRTEQRDSAMYRCASSLANGAGQPQHFGDGTRLSIL.

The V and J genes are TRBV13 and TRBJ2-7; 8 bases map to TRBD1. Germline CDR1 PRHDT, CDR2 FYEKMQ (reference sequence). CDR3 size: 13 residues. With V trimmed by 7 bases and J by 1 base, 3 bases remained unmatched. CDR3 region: CASIDRGSYEQYF. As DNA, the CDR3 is TGTGCCAGCATTGACAGGGGATCCTACGAGCAGTACTTC.

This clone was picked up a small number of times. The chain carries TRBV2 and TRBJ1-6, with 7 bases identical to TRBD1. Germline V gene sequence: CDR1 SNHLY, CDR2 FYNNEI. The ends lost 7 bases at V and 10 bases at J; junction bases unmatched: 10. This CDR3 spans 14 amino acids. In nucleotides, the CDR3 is TGTGCCAGCACCCCGACAGGGAACACCTCACCCCTCCACTTT. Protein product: CASTPTGNTSPLHF.

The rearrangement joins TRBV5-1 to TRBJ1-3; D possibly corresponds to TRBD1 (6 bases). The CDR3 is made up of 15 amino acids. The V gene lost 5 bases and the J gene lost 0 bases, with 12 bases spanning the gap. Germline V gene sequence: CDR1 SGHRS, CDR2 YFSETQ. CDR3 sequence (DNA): TGCGCCAGCAGGTCGCAGGGGACCTCTGGAAACACCATATATTTT. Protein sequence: CASRSQGTSGNTIYF. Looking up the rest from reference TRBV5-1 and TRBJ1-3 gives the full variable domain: KAGVTQTPRYLIKTRGQQVTLSCSPISGHRSVSWYQQTPGQGLQFLFEYFSETQRNKGNFPGRFSGRQFSNSRSEMNVSTLELGDSALYLCASRSQGTSGNTIYFGEGSWLTVV.

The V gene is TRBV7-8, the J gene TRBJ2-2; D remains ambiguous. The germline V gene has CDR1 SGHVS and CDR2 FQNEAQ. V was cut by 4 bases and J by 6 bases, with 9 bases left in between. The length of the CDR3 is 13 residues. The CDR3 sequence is CASSWLESGELFF. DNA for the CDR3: TGTGCCAGCAGCTGGCTGGAGTCCGGGGAGCTGTTTTTT.

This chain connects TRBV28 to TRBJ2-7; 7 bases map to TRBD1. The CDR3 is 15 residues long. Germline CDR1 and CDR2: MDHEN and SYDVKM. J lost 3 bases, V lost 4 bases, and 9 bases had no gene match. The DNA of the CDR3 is TGTGCCAGCAGTTCTCCTGGGGGACAGCGCTACGAGCAGTACTTC. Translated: CASSSPGGQRYEQYF.

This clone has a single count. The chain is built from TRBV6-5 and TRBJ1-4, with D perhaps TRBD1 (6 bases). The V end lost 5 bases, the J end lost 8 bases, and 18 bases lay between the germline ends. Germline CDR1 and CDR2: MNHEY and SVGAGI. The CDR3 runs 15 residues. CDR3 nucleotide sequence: TGTGCCAGCAGTAAACTCCGGGGGGGCGGAGAAAAACTGTTTTTT. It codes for CASSKLRGGGEKLFF.

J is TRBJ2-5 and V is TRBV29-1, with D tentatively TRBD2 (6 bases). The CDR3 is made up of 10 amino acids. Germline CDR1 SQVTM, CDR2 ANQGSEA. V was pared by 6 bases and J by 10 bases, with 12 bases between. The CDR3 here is CSVGSVVQYF. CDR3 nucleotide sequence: TGCAGCGTCGGGAGCGTAGTCCAGTACTTC.

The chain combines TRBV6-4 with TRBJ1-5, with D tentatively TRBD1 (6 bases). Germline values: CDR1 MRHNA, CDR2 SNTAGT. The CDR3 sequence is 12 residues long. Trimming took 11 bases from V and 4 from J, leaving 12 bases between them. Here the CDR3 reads CAGRDKNQPQHF. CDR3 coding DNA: TGTGCCGGACGGGACAAAAATCAGCCCCAGCATTTT.

This CDR3 is CASSLSRQTNTEAFF. CDR3 DNA sequence: TGTGCCAGCAGTTTATCGCGGCAGACGAACACTGAAGCTTTCTTT. The chain carries TRBV27 and TRBJ1-1; D gene uncertain. The CDR3 extends over 15 amino acids. Trimming took 0 bases from V and 1 from J, leaving 9 bases between them. The germline CDR1 and CDR2 sequences are MNHEY and SMNVEV (reference sequence).

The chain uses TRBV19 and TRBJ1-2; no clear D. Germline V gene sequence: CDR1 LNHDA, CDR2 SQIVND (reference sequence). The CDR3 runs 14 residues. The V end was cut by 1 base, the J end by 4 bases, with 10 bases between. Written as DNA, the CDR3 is TGTGCCAGTAGTATAGTTGATGCGCCCTATGGCTACACCTTC. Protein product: CASSIVDAPYGYTF.

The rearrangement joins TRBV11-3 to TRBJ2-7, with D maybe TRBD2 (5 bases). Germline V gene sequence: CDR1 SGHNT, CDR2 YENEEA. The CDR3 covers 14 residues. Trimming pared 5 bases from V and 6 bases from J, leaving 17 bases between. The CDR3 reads CASSPEGGFGEQYF. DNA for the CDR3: TGTGCCAGCAGCCCCGAGGGTGGGTTCGGCGAGCAGTACTTC.